This T cell receptor beta chain emerged from a study of T cells expressing NK-cell markers. Overall study: Each TCR beta repertoire originated in sorted T cells that were CD3+CD56+NKG2C+, CD3+CD56+NKG2C- or CD3+CD56-NKG2C+. In the group of eight sequenced donors, seven were HCMV-seropositive and one was seronegative.

TCR beta cDNA was made by 5'RACE template switching with UMIs. Reprocessing the 5' RACE reads, TCRdb reports a single entry for every CDR3 protein and omits DNA. Its listing shows 350,000 to 400,000 distinct CDR3 sequences. In the case of this clonotype: Its target is not known.

General observations from the study: In 6 or 7 donors, dominant NKG2C+ clonotypes were roughly 1.0-7.5% of CD8+ T cells.

Material: blood T cells: a sorted CD56 or NKG2C T cell subset, CD4+ or CD8+ T cells, or bulk PBMC T cells (not recorded which). This sequence was found in a woman in her 50s in good health.

Here the CDR3 reads CSARVLKGGGDTQYF. The rearrangement joins TRBV20-1 to TRBJ2-3; TCRdb's assignment of TRBD1 cannot be checked, as there is no DNA. CDR3 size: 15 residues. Germline CDR1 and CDR2: DFQATT and SNEGSKA (reference sequence).